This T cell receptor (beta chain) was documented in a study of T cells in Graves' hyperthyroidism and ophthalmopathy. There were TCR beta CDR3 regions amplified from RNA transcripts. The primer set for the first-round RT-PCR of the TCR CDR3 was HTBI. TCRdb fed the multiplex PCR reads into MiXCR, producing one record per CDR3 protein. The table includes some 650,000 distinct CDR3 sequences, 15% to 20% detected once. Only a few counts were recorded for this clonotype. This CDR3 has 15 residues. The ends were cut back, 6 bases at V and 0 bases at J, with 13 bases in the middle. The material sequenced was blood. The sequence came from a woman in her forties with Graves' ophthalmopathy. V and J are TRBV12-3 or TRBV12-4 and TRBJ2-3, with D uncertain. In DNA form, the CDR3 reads TGTGCCAGCAGGCTCGACGGAGCTAGCACAGATACGCAGTATTTT. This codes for CASRLDGASTDTQYF.